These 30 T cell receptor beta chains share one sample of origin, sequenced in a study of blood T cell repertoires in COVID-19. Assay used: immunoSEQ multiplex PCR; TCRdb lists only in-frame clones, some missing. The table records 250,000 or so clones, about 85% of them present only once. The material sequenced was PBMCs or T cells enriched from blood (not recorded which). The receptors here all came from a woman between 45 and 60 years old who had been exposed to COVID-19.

Here the CDR3 reads CASSPPELGETQYF. CDR3 sequence (DNA): TGCGCCAGCAGCCCCCCCGAGCTCGGGGAGACCCAGTACTTC. The chain links TRBV5-1 to TRBJ2-5; D not resolved. Trimming cost V 4 bases and J 5 bases, with 15 bases left between them. This CDR3 comprises 14 residues. Germline assignment: CDR1 SGHRS and CDR2 YFSETQ.

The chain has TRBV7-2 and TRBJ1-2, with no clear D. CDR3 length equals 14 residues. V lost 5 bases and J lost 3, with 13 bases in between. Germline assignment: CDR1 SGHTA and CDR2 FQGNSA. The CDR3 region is CASSPRFGDYGYTF. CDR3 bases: TGTGCCAGCAGCCCCAGATTCGGGGACTATGGCTACACCTTC. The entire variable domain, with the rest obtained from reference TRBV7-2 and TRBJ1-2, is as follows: GAGVSQSPSNKVTEKGKDVELRCDPISGHTALYWYRQSLGQGLEFLIYFQGNSAPDKSGLPSDRFSAERTGGSVSTLTIQRTQQEDSAVYLCASSPRFGDYGYTFGSGTRLTVV.

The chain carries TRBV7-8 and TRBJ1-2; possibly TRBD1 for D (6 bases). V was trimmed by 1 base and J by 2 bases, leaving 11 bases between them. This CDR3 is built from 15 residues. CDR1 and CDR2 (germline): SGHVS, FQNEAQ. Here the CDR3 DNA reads TGTGCCAGCAGCTTAGTGTCGCAGGGGAACTATGGCTACACCTTC. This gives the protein CASSLVSQGNYGYTF. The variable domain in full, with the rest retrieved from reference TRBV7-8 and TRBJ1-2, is GAGVSQSPRYKVAKRGQDVALRCDPISGHVSLFWYQQALGQGPEFLTYFQNEAQLDKSGLPSDRFFAERPEGSVSTLKIQRTQQEDSAVYLCASSLVSQGNYGYTFGSGTRLTVV.

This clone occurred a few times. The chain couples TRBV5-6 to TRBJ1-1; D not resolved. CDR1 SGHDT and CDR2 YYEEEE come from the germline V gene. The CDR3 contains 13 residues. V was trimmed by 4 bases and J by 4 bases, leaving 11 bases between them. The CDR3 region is CASSVPGSTEAFF. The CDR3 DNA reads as TGTGCCAGCAGCGTACCGGGATCCACTGAAGCTTTCTTT. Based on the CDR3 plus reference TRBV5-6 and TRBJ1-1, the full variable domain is DAGVTQSPTHLIKTRGQQVTLRCSPKSGHDTVSWYQQALGQGPQFIFQYYEEEERQRGNFPDRFSGHQFPNYSSELNVNALLLGDSALYLCASSVPGSTEAFFGQGTRLTVV.

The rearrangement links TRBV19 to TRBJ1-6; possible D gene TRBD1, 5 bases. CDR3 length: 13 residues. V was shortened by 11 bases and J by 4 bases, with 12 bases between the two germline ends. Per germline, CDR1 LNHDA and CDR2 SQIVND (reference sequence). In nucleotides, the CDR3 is TGTGCCGGTAAGACAGCTTATAATTCACCCCTCCACTTT. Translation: CAGKTAYNSPLHF.

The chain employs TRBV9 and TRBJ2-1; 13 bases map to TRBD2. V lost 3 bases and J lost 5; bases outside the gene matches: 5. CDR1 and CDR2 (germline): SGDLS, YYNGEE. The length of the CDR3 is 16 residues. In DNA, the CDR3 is TGTGCCAGCAGCGGCGGACTAGCGGGGGAAAACAATGAGCAGTTCTTC. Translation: CASSGGLAGENNEQFF.

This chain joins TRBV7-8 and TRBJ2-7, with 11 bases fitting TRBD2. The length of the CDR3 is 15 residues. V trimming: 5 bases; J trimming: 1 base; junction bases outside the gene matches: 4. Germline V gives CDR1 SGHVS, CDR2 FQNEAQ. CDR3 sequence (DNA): TGTGCCAGCAGCGTCACTAGCGGGGGATCCTACGAGCAGTACTTC. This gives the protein CASSVTSGGSYEQYF.

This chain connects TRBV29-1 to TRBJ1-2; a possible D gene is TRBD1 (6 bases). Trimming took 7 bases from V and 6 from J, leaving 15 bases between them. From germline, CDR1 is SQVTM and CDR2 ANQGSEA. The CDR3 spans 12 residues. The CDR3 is CSGDTGTDGYTF. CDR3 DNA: TGCAGCGGCGATACAGGGACGGATGGCTACACCTTC.

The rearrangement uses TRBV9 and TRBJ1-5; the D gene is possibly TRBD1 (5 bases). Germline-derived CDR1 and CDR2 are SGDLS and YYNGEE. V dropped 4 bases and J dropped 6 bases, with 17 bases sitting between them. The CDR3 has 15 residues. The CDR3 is CASSPGGAGGQPQHF. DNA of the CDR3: TGTGCCAGCAGCCCCGGAGGGGCGGGAGGTCAGCCCCAGCATTTT.

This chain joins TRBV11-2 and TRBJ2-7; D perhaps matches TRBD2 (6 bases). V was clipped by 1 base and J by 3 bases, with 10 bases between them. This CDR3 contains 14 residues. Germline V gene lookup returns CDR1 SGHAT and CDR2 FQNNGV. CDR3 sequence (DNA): TGTGCCAGCAGCTTAGGGCGGGATCACTACGAGCAGTACTTC. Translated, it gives CASSLGRDHYEQYF.

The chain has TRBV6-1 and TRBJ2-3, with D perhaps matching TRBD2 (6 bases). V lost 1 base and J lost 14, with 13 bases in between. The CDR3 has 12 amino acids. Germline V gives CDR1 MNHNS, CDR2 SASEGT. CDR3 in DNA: TGTGCCAGCAGTGAAGAACTAGCCCCTGGGTATTTT. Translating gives CASSEELAPGYF.

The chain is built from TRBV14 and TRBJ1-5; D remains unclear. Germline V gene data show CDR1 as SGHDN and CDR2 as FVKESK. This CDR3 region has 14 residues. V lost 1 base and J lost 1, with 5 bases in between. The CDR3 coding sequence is TGTGCCAGCAGCCAAGGAGGGAGCAATCAGCCCCAGCATTTT. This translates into CASSQGGSNQPQHF.

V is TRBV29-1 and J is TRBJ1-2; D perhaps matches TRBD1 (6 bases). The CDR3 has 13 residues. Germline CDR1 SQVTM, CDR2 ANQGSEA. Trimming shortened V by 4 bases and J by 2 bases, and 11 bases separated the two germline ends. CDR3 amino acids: CSVGQQGNYGYTF. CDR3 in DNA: TGCAGCGTTGGTCAACAGGGAAACTATGGCTACACCTTC. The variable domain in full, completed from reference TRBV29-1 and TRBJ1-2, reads SAVISQKPSRDICQRGTSLTIQCQVDSQVTMMFWYRQQPGQSLTLIATANQGSEATYESGFVIDKFPISRPNLTFSTLTVSNMSPEDSSIYLCSVGQQGNYGYTFGSGTRLTVV.

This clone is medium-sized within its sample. CDR3 amino acids: CAWSANRGREPQHF. The CDR3 coding sequence is TGTGCCTGGAGTGCGAACCGGGGGAGGGAGCCCCAGCATTTT. This chain connects TRBV30 to TRBJ1-5, with D possibly being TRBD1 (5 bases). Germline V gene data show CDR1 as GTSNPN and CDR2 as SVGIG (reference sequence). The CDR3 totals 14 residues. The V end lost 1 base, the J end lost 8 bases, and 15 bases lay between the germline ends.

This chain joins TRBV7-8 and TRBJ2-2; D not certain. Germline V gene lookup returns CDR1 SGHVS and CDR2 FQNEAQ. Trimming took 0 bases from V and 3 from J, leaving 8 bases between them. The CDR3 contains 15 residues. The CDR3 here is CASSLAEPDTGELFF. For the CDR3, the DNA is TGTGCCAGCAGCTTAGCTGAACCAGACACCGGGGAGCTGTTTTTT.

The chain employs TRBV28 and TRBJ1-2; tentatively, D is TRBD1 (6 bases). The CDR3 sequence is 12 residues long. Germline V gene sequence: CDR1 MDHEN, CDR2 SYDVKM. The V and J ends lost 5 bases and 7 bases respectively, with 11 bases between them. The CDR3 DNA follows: TGTGCCAGCAGTCCGGGACAAGGTGGCTACACCTTC. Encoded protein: CASSPGQGGYTF.

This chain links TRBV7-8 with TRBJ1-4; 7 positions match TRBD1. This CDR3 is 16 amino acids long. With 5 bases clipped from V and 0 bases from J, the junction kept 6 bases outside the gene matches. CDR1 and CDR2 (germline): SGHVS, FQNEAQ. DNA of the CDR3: TGTGCCAGCAGCCCCCCAACAGGGGCAACTAATGAAAAACTGTTTTTT. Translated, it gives CASSPPTGATNEKLFF.

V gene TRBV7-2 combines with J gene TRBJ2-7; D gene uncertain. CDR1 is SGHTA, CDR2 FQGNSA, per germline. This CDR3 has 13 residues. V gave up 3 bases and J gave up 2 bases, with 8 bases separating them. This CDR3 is CASSLQVTYEQYF. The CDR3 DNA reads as TGTGCCAGCAGCTTGCAGGTGACCTACGAGCAGTACTTC.

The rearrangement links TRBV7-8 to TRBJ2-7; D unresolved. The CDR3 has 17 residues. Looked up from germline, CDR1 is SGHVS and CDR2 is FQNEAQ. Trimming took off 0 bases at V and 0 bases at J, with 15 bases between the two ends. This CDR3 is CASSLAPYLSSSYEQYF. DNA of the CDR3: TGTGCCAGCAGCTTAGCGCCCTACTTGTCCTCCTCCTACGAGCAGTACTTC.

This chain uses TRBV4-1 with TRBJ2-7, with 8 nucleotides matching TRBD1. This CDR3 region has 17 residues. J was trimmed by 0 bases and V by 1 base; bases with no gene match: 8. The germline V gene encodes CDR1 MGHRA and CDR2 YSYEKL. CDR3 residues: CASSQVTGGRLSYEQYF. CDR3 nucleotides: TGCGCCAGCAGCCAAGTAACAGGGGGTCGACTCTCCTACGAGCAGTACTTC.

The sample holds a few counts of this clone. The DNA of the CDR3 is TGTGCCAGCAGTGAAAAATTTCAGGGTGCCGTGTCCTATAATTCACCCCTCCACTTT. The encoded protein is CASSEKFQGAVSYNSPLHF. This chain connects TRBV6-1 to TRBJ1-6, with D possibly being TRBD1 (5 bases). The CDR3 length is 19 residues. Germline CDR1 reads MNHNS; CDR2 reads SASEGT. V lost 2 bases and J lost 1, with 18 bases in between.

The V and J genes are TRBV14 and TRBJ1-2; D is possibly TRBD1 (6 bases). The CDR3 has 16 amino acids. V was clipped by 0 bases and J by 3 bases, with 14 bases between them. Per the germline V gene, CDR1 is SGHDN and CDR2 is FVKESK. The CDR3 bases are TGTGCCAGCAGCCAAGATCACCGGGGGGCAGACTATGGCTACACCTTC. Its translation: CASSQDHRGADYGYTF.

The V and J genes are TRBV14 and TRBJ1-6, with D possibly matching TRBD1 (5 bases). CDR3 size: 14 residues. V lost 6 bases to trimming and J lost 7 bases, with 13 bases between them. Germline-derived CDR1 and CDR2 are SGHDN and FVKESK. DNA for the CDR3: TGTGCCAGCAGTACACAGGCGGGGAATTCACCCCTCCACTTT. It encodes CASSTQAGNSPLHF.

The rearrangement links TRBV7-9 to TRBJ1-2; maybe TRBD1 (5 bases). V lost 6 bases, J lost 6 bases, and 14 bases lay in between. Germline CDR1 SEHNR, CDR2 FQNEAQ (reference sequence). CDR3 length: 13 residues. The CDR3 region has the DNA TGTGCCAGCAGGCCGGACACGGACCATGGCTACACCTTC. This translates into CASRPDTDHGYTF.

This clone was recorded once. In DNA form, the CDR3 reads TGTGCCAGCAGAGGGGCTAATGAAAAACTGTTTTTT. This sequence encodes CASRGANEKLFF. The gene calls are TRBV12-3 or TRBV12-4 and TRBJ1-4; possibly TRBD1 for D (5 bases). Between the trimmed V and J ends, which lost 6 bases and 3 bases, there was a span of 5 bases. This CDR3 contains 12 residues.

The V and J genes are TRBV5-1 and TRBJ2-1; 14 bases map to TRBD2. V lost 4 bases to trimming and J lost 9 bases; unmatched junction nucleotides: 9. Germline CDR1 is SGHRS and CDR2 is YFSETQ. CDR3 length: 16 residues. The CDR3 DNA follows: TGCGCCAGCAGCCTTGCGGGGACTAGCGGGGGATCTGAGCAGTTCTTC. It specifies CASSLAGTSGGSEQFF.

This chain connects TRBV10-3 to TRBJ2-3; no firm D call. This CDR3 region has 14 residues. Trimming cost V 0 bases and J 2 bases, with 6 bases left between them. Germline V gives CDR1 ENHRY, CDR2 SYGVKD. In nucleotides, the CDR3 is TGTGCCATCAGTGAGTCGACTCCCACAGATACGCAGTATTTT. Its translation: CAISESTPTDTQYF.

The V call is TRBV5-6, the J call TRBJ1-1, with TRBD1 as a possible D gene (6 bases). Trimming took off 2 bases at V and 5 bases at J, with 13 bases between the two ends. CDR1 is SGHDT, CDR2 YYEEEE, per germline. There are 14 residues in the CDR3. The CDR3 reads CASSFRGARTEAFF. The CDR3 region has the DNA TGTGCCAGCAGCTTCAGGGGTGCGAGAACTGAAGCTTTCTTT.

The CDR3: CASSIDWGRGRANEQFF. For the CDR3, the DNA is TGTGCCAGTAGTATAGATTGGGGCCGCGGGAGGGCCAATGAGCAGTTCTTC. This rearrangement joins TRBV19 to TRBJ2-1; 9 bases line up with TRBD2. The CDR3 has 17 residues. The V gene end was trimmed by 0 bases and the J gene end by 6 bases; junction bases not matched to a gene: 9. CDR1 LNHDA and CDR2 SQIVND come from the germline V gene (reference sequence).

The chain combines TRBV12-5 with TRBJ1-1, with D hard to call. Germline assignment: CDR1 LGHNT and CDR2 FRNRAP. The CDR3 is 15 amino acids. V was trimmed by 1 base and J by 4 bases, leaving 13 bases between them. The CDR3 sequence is CASGLGSLQITEAFF. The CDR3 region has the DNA TGTGCTAGTGGTTTGGGTAGCCTCCAGATCACTGAAGCTTTCTTT.